This entry features one TCR beta chain sequence. The sample comes from a study of T-cell reconstitution after alpha-beta-depleted transplantation in children. For TCRbeta, the library was prepared with unique molecular identifiers. TCRdb reprocessed the PCR reads with MiXCR, giving one entry per CDR3 protein. The profile covers some 500,000 distinct CDR3 sequences, with around 19% appearing a single time and 2.5% to 4% taken by the ten largest. The sequencing here drew on PBMCs from the stem cell graft donor, taken from the stem cell graft. This TCR came from a human donor who donated a stem cell graft to a child with acute lymphoblastic leukemia.

The CDR3 protein is CASSLNRVGWNYGYTF. The CDR3 DNA reads TGCGCCAGCAGCTTGAACAGGGTCGGTTGGAACTATGGCTACACCTTC. This rearrangement joins TRBV5-1 to TRBJ1-2; possibly TRBD1 for D (6 bases). Germline-derived CDR1 and CDR2 are SGHRS and YFSETQ. The CDR3 extends over 16 amino acids. V lost 1 base to trimming and J lost 2 bases, with 15 bases between them.